The 14 T cell receptor beta chains presented below share a single source sample, sequenced in a study of blood T cells in healthy people across ages (dated by TCRdb to the mid-2010s). Library construction relied on 5' RACE. The instrument given in TCRdb is Illumina HiSeq 2500. A second PCR of about 6 to 12 cycles was performed with a sample-barcoded 5' primer and a J-beta primer mix. In TCRdb, the public reads were trimmed at Q25 with fastp and aligned with MiXCR, with productive beta chains retained. CDR3 protein sequences are deduplicated, and each keeps its most common genes and DNA. In this sample the table shows approximately 960,000 distinct CDR3 sequences, under 35% of which occur a single time. The ten top clones hold more than 8.5% of the sample. These records were also assigned to another study, of T cells of mothers and their children.

What was sequenced was blood. These receptors originate from a woman aged 40 to 55 in good health.

This clonotype came up a few times. The CDR3 is CASSQNREYGYTF. CDR3 DNA sequence: TGTGCCAGCAGCCAAAACCGGGAGTATGGCTACACCTTC. The V call is TRBV14, the J call TRBJ1-2; no reliable D call. The V and J ends lost 2 bases and 5 bases respectively, with 9 bases between them. This CDR3 region has 13 residues. Germline V lookup: CDR1 SGHDN, CDR2 FVKESK.

J is TRBJ1-1 and V is TRBV20-1; 8 bases match TRBD1. The CDR3 sequence is 13 residues long. Per germline, CDR1 DFQATT and CDR2 SNEGSKA (reference sequence). V was pared by 5 bases and J by 11 bases, with 13 bases of the junction left unmatched. This CDR3 reads CSAPASRQGTAFF. CDR3 nucleotides: TGCAGTGCTCCTGCCTCAAGACAGGGGACCGCTTTCTTT.

To note about this clonotype: Just one base apart from a much larger clone, this may be a read error. The V gene is TRBV6-5, the J gene TRBJ2-1, with 7 positions matching TRBD1. The CDR3 is 13 amino acids. Germline V CDR1 and CDR2: MNHEY, SVGAGI. The CDR3 loop is CASSYGQDNGQFF. CDR3 bases: TGTGCCAGCAGTTACGGACAGGACAATGGGCAGTTCTTC.

The CDR3 sequence is CASSSRGPGSNQPQHF. As DNA, the CDR3 is TGTGCCAGCAGTTCCAGGGGGCCGGGTAGCAATCAGCCCCAGCATTTT. The genes are TRBV6-2 or TRBV6-3 and TRBJ1-5; TRBD1 aligns across 8 bases. Germline CDR1 is MNHEY and CDR2 is SVGEGT. CDR3 length: 16 residues. J lost 0 bases, V lost 4 bases, and 5 bases had no gene match.

This clonotype has only a few counts. The chain has TRBV5-1 and TRBJ1-6, with TRBD1 matching over 8 bases. V was pared by 0 bases and J by 7 bases, with 6 bases of the junction left unmatched. Germline V gives CDR1 SGHRS, CDR2 YFSETQ. The CDR3 length is 16 residues. The CDR3 nucleotides are TGCGCCAGCAGCTTGGCCCCGACAGGGGTAAATTCACCCCTCCACTTT. Encoded protein: CASSLAPTGVNSPLHF.

This clonotype showed up just a few times. The chain carries TRBV9 and TRBJ1-6; 12 bases are shared with TRBD1. Germline trimming cut 3 bases from V and 0 bases from J; bases unmatched to any gene: 7. Germline V gene lookup returns CDR1 SGDLS and CDR2 YYNGEE. The CDR3 runs to 19 residues. The CDR3 loop reads CASSEGTGGLSSYNSPLHF. DNA for the CDR3: TGTGCCAGCAGCGAGGGGACAGGGGGCTTAAGCTCCTATAATTCACCCCTCCACTTT.

This clonotype has a handful of counts. The chain recombines TRBV5-1 with TRBJ2-1; 8 bases are a match to TRBD1. The germline V gene has CDR1 SGHRS and CDR2 YFSETQ. V shed 0 bases and J 6 bases; nucleotides not matched to a gene: 8. The CDR3 extends over 16 amino acids. Here the CDR3 DNA reads TGCGCCAGCAGCTTGGGTCCCGGGACAGGACGCAATGAGCAGTTCTTC. Protein product: CASSLGPGTGRNEQFF.

This clonotype was seen at least ten times. The gene calls are TRBV7-3 and TRBJ2-6; D gene unclear. The CDR3 length is 15 residues. The germline V gene has CDR1 SGHTA and CDR2 FQGTGA. With 5 bases removed from V and 2 bases from J, the gap between germline ends came to 10 bases. The CDR3 sequence is CASSPTQAGANVLTF. The CDR3 region has the DNA TGTGCCAGCAGCCCCACCCAAGCTGGGGCCAACGTCCTGACTTTC.

The chain is built from TRBV6-2 or TRBV6-3 and TRBJ2-5; weak D call: TRBD1 (5 bases). Germline-derived CDR1 and CDR2 are MNHEY and SVGEGT. Trimming removed 6 bases at V and 2 bases at J, with 7 bases between. The CDR3 extends over 12 amino acids. CDR3 coding DNA: TGTGCCAGCAGAAACAGGCAAGAGACCCAGTACTTC. This encodes CASRNRQETQYF.

This clonotype was detected many times. V gene TRBV7-9 combines with J gene TRBJ2-1; the D gene could be TRBD1 or TRBD2 (6 bases each). The CDR3 is 14 residues long. From germline, CDR1 is SEHNR and CDR2 FQNEAQ (reference sequence). V lost 7 bases to trimming and J lost 7 bases, with 17 bases between them. The CDR3 bases are TGTGCCAGCACCCTGGGGGGCCGAGGGAATGAGCAGTTCTTC. Translated: CASTLGGRGNEQFF.

The rearrangement joins TRBV6-6 to TRBJ1-1, with 7 bases matching TRBD1. The CDR3 loop spans 17 amino acids. Germline lookup yields CDR1 MNHNY and CDR2 SVGAGI (reference sequence). V lost 2 bases to trimming and J lost 4 bases; unmatched junction nucleotides: 13. CDR3 in amino acids: CASSYRNDDRVGTEAFF. The CDR3 nucleotides are TGTGCCAGCAGTTACCGAAACGACGACAGGGTTGGCACTGAAGCTTTCTTT.

This clonotype was seen repeatedly, ten times or more. The rearrangement uses TRBV5-1 and TRBJ2-7; D gene unclear. CDR1 is SGHRS and CDR2 is YFSETQ in the germline V gene. V lost 7 bases, J lost 2 bases, and 13 bases lay in between. The CDR3 is 13 amino acids. This CDR3 reads CASGVVDPYEQYF. The CDR3 DNA reads as TGCGCCAGCGGGGTTGTGGATCCCTACGAGCAGTACTTC.

The table lists this clonotype with a few counts. The genes are TRBV6-2 or TRBV6-3 and TRBJ1-5; D call uncertain. Germline values: CDR1 MNHEY, CDR2 SVGEGT. The V and J ends lost 0 bases and 4 bases respectively, with 13 bases between them. The CDR3 extends over 16 amino acids. The CDR3 DNA is TGTGCCAGCAGTTACTCTGGTCGGTCGAGGAATCAGCCCCAGCATTTT. Residues: CASSYSGRSRNQPQHF.

The chain has TRBV15 and TRBJ1-2; possible D gene TRBD1, 5 bases. Trimming removed 3 bases at V and 10 bases at J, with 15 bases between. Per the germline V gene, CDR1 is LNHNV and CDR2 is YYDKDF (reference sequence). This CDR3 is built from 13 residues. CDR3 loop: CATSSDRGRAYTF. CDR3 nucleotide sequence: TGTGCCACCAGCAGCGACAGAGGGCGAGCCTACACCTTC.